This passage covers 28 T cell receptor beta chains from one sample sequenced in a study of T cells in tuberculosis. Only in-frame clones appear in the TCRdb table, and some are missing; sequencing was by immunoSEQ multiplex PCR. The sample holds 30,000 to 40,000 clones, under 95% seen once. Time point indicated: new active TB diagnosis, blood taken before or within 7 days of starting treatment. Here the sequenced sample was PBMCs, taken at tuberculosis diagnosis. The receptors shown here come from an adult with tuberculosis.

J is TRBJ1-6 and V is TRBV6-1; D gene uncertain. This CDR3 is built from 14 residues. The V gene's germline CDR1 is MNHNS and CDR2 SASEGT. The germline V and J ends were trimmed by 0 bases and 6 bases, with 6 bases remaining between them. As DNA, the CDR3 is TGTGCCAGCAGTGAAGCGATTAGTAATTCACCCCTCCACTTT. Encoded protein: CASSEAISNSPLHF.

The CDR3, as DNA: TGTGCCAGCAGCCACCTAGCGGGGGAGCAGTTCTTC. This encodes CASSHLAGEQFF. The chain is built from TRBV14 and TRBJ2-1, with 9 bases identical to TRBD2. This CDR3 region has 12 residues. The germline CDR1 and CDR2 sequences are SGHDN and FVKESK. The ends lost 3 bases at V and 10 bases at J; junction bases unmatched: 1.

This clone is a singleton in its sample. The chain couples TRBV5-5 to TRBJ1-1, with TRBD1 as a possible D gene (6 bases). V lost 4 bases to trimming and J lost 7 bases, with 26 bases between them. The CDR3 contains 17 residues. Germline values: CDR1 SGHKS, CDR2 YYEKEE (reference sequence). The CDR3 spells CASSHWWGTSVDGEAFF. The CDR3 bases are TGTGCCAGCAGCCACTGGTGGGGGACATCAGTCGATGGTGAAGCTTTCTTT.

The J gene is TRBJ2-7, the V gene TRBV6-5; tentative D call: TRBD2 (5 bases). V lost 6 bases, J lost 7 bases, and 16 bases lay in between. The CDR3 loop spans 13 amino acids. Germline V gene lookup returns CDR1 MNHEY and CDR2 SVGAGI. CDR3 sequence (DNA): TGTGCCAGCAGCAAGGACGGCGGAGGAGAGCAGTACTTC. It is translated as CASSKDGGGEQYF.

V gene TRBV25-1 combines with J gene TRBJ2-1, with D possibly matching TRBD1 (5 bases). V was shortened by 3 bases and J by 8 bases, with 17 bases between the two germline ends. The CDR3 loop spans 15 amino acids. CDR1 is MGHDK and CDR2 is SYGVNS in the germline V gene. The CDR3 nucleotides read TGTGCCAGCAGTGATCAGGGTTACCTTTTTGATGAGCAGTTCTTC. Amino acids: CASSDQGYLFDEQFF.

The chain is built from TRBV30 and TRBJ1-5, with D perhaps TRBD1 (6 bases). CDR1 is GTSNPN, CDR2 SVGIG, per germline (reference sequence). The CDR3 runs to 13 residues. Trimming left V 2 bases short and J 3 bases short, with 8 bases between. CDR3 in DNA: TGTGCCTGGAGTATGGGGGCCAATCAGCCCCAGCATTTT. Amino acids: CAWSMGANQPQHF.

The V gene is TRBV5-4, the J gene TRBJ2-7; D gene ambiguous. V lost 2 bases, J lost 4 bases, and 16 bases lay in between. This CDR3 has 15 amino acids. The germline CDR1 and CDR2 sequences are SGHNT and YYREEE (reference sequence). The CDR3 sequence is CASSFWSSSSYEQYF. Written as DNA, the CDR3 is TGTGCCAGCAGCTTCTGGAGCAGTAGCAGTTACGAGCAGTACTTC.

The V gene is TRBV19, the J gene TRBJ2-3, with 12 bases fitting TRBD2. This CDR3 is 19 amino acids long. Germline V lookup: CDR1 LNHDA, CDR2 SQIVND (reference sequence). The junction had 18 bases not matched to a gene; V was cut back by 9 bases and J by 2 bases. The CDR3 DNA reads TGTGCCAGGAGATGGACTAGCGGGGAGGGTATCCCTTACACAGATACGCAGTATTTT. Its protein product is CARRWTSGEGIPYTDTQYF.

The chain carries TRBV7-2 and TRBJ1-5; TRBD1 is a possible D gene (6 bases). There are 14 residues in the CDR3. V was clipped by 1 base and J by 3 bases, with 7 bases between them. CDR1 is SGHTA and CDR2 is FQGNSA in the germline V gene. CDR3 protein: CASSLEGDNQPQHF. The CDR3 bases are TGTGCCAGCAGCTTAGAGGGGGACAATCAGCCCCAGCATTTT.

The chain uses TRBV19 and TRBJ1-2, with D perhaps TRBD1 (6 bases). V was shortened by 10 bases and J by 2 bases, with 14 bases between the two germline ends. The CDR3 sequence is 13 residues long. Per germline, CDR1 LNHDA and CDR2 SQIVND (reference sequence). The CDR3 nucleotides read TGTGCCACCGGACAGTTTACCAACTATGGCTACACCTTC. Its protein product is CATGQFTNYGYTF.

The chain is built from TRBV6-6 and TRBJ2-1; D might be TRBD2 (5 bases). The CDR3 extends over 13 amino acids. Trimming left V 3 bases short and J 10 bases short, with 13 bases between. Germline V gene lookup returns CDR1 MNHNY and CDR2 SVGAGI (reference sequence). The CDR3 DNA sequence: TGTGCCAGCAGTTATAAGGGCGGGCGCGAGCAGTTCTTC. It yields the protein CASSYKGGREQFF.

To note about this clone: This specimen includes other DNA sequences encoding the same CDR3. The CDR3 DNA reads TGTGCCAGCAGTTTATCTGGCAACACTGAAGCTTTCTTT. Amino acid sequence: CASSLSGNTEAFF. V usage is TRBV28 and J usage is TRBJ1-1; D remains ambiguous. The CDR3 sequence is 13 residues long. Germline loops: CDR1 MDHEN, CDR2 SYDVKM. Between the trimmed V and J ends, which lost 1 base and 2 bases, there was a span of 5 bases.

This chain connects TRBV6-5 to TRBJ1-2, with D tentatively TRBD1 (5 bases). Between the trimmed V and J ends, which lost 0 bases and 3 bases, there was a span of 11 bases. The CDR3 consists of 15 residues. Germline-derived CDR1 and CDR2 are MNHEY and SVGAGI. The CDR3: CASSYSFPGDYGYTF. The CDR3 nucleotides are TGTGCCAGCAGTTACTCCTTTCCGGGGGACTATGGCTACACCTTC.

The chain is built from TRBV7-7 and TRBJ1-4; D remains ambiguous. Germline V lookup: CDR1 SSHAT, CDR2 FNYEAQ (reference sequence). There are 15 residues in the CDR3. V lost 6 bases and J lost 2, with 13 bases in between. As DNA, the CDR3 is TGTGCCAGCAGTGTTGGGCTCGCGACTAATGAAAAACTGTTTTTT. Translating it yields CASSVGLATNEKLFF.

The genes are TRBV11-2 and TRBJ2-1; 9 positions agree with TRBD2. Germline-derived CDR1 and CDR2 are SGHAT and FQNNGV. This CDR3 has 16 amino acids. The V and J ends lost 3 bases and 2 bases, in that order; junction bases with no gene match: 5. CDR3 DNA sequence: TGTGCCAGCAGCTTTAAAGCGGGGGGCCCCTACAATGAGCAGTTCTTC. This encodes CASSFKAGGPYNEQFF.

CDR3 nucleotide sequence: TGTGCCAGCAGGGGACACTTTAATCAGCCCCAGCATTTT. Protein: CASRGHFNQPQHF. The chain employs TRBV28 and TRBJ1-5, with D maybe TRBD1 (6 bases). V was pared by 6 bases and J by 4 bases, with 10 bases between. From germline, CDR1 is MDHEN and CDR2 SYDVKM. CDR3 length: 13 amino acids.

This clone was picked up one time. The V gene is TRBV28, the J gene TRBJ1-2, with 7 bases lining up with TRBD1. V lost 5 bases and J lost 0; bases outside the gene matches: 3. The CDR3 spans 14 residues. Germline V gives CDR1 MDHEN, CDR2 SYDVKM. The CDR3 is CASSPGTANYGYTF. The CDR3 nucleotides are TGTGCCAGCAGTCCCGGGACAGCTAACTATGGCTACACCTTC.

The rearrangement links TRBV5-1 to TRBJ2-7; 13 bases align to TRBD2. This CDR3 is 16 amino acids long. CDR1 SGHRS and CDR2 YFSETQ come from the germline V gene. Trimming at V came to 4 bases and at J to 2 bases, leaving 6 bases not matched to a gene. CDR3 in DNA: TGCGCCAGCAGCGAGGGACTAGCGGGGTTCGCCTACGAGCAGTACTTC. Residues: CASSEGLAGFAYEQYF.

The rearrangement joins TRBV4-2 to TRBJ2-5, with 9 bases identical to TRBD2. Germline V gives CDR1 LGHNA, CDR2 YNFKEQ. The V gene end was trimmed by 0 bases and the J gene end by 4 bases; junction bases not matched to a gene: 9. This CDR3 comprises 17 residues. CDR3 sequence: CASSQELAGASGETQYF. CDR3 bases: TGTGCCAGCAGCCAAGAATTAGCGGGGGCCTCGGGAGAGACCCAGTACTTC.

The chain employs TRBV10-3 and TRBJ2-1; no clear D gene. Per germline, CDR1 ENHRY and CDR2 SYGVKD. This CDR3 comprises 17 residues. V lost 0 bases and J lost 0, with 12 bases in between. CDR3 region: CAISESGPGSSYNEQFF. CDR3 coding DNA: TGTGCCATCAGTGAGTCGGGTCCGGGTAGCTCCTACAATGAGCAGTTCTTC.

The chain carries TRBV28 and TRBJ1-6, with unresolved D. Germline CDR1 reads MDHEN; CDR2 reads SYDVKM. V lost 4 bases, J lost 15 bases, and 10 bases lay in between. This CDR3 is built from 11 residues. The CDR3 spells CASSSISGLHF. CDR3 sequence (DNA): TGTGCCAGCAGTTCTATCTCGGGCCTCCACTTT.

This clone was seen more than once but under ten times. This chain joins TRBV2 and TRBJ2-7; D is perhaps TRBD2 (5 bases). This CDR3 has 11 residues. The V gene's germline CDR1 is SNHLY and CDR2 FYNNEI. V lost 7 bases and J lost 2, with 6 bases in between. DNA of the CDR3: TGTGCCAGCATGGGAGCCTACGAGCAGTACTTC. Encoded protein: CASMGAYEQYF.

DNA of the CDR3: TGTGCCAGCAGTGGGGGGAGGGACTCCTACGAGCAGTACGTC. Translating it yields CASSGGRDSYEQYV. This chain uses TRBV2 with TRBJ2-7; TRBD2 aligns across 7 bases. This CDR3 is 14 amino acids long. Germline V CDR1 and CDR2: SNHLY, FYNNEI. Unmatched junction bases numbered 3, after V lost 4 bases and J lost 0 bases.

This clone is a singleton in its sample. The V and J genes are TRBV7-3 and TRBJ2-7; weak D call: TRBD2 (6 bases). Trimming took off 1 base at V and 2 bases at J, with 9 bases between the two ends. The germline V gene has CDR1 SGHTA and CDR2 FQGTGA. The CDR3 contains 14 residues. CDR3 residues: CASSLNGGAYEQYF. In nucleotides, the CDR3 is TGTGCCAGCAGCTTAAATGGCGGGGCCTACGAGCAGTACTTC.

This rearrangement joins TRBV28 to TRBJ2-7; 8 bases are a match to TRBD1. Trimming at V came to 6 bases and at J to 1 base, leaving 5 bases not matched to a gene. The CDR3 is 14 residues long. Germline V gene data show CDR1 as MDHEN and CDR2 as SYDVKM. CDR3 amino acids: CASRGQALSYEQYV. In DNA, the CDR3 is TGTGCCAGCAGGGGACAGGCTTTGTCCTACGAGCAGTACGTC.

The count of this clone is one. The CDR3 here is CASSSLLGLGYTRRYF. The CDR3 DNA is TGTGCCAGCAGCAGTCTACTGGGACTAGGGTATACCCGCAGGTACTTC. The chain is built from TRBV28 and TRBJ2-5; TRBD2 matches 8 bases. Germline V gene data show CDR1 as MDHEN and CDR2 as SYDVKM. This CDR3 contains 16 residues. The V segment lost 6 bases and the J segment 13 bases; nucleotides outside the gene matches: 22.

This chain connects TRBV5-4 to TRBJ2-1; tentatively, D is TRBD2 (5 bases). CDR1 SGHNT and CDR2 YYREEE come from the germline V gene (reference sequence). This CDR3 contains 14 residues. V lost 4 bases and J lost 0, with 8 bases in between. The DNA for the CDR3 is TGTGCCAGCAGCGGCCGGGACTCCTACAATGAGCAGTTCTTC. It yields the protein CASSGRDSYNEQFF. The full variable domain, in which reference TRBV5-4 and TRBJ2-1 provide the parts outside the CDR3, is ETGVTQSPTHLIKTRGQQVTLRCSSQSGHNTVSWYQQALGQGPQFIFQYYREEENGRGNFPPRFSGLQFPNYSSELNVNALELDDSALYLCASSGRDSYNEQFFGPGTRLTVL.

The rearrangement joins TRBV27 to TRBJ2-5, with TRBD2 matching 7 bases. Gene TRBJ2-7 matches the end of the DNA better, so the J call may be wrong. The germline V gene has CDR1 MNHEY and CDR2 SMNVEV (reference sequence). The CDR3 consists of 14 residues. The CDR3 here is CASSLWGGVGEQYF. The CDR3 DNA sequence: TGTGCCAGCAGTTTATGGGGAGGGGTGGGCGAGCAGTACTTC.